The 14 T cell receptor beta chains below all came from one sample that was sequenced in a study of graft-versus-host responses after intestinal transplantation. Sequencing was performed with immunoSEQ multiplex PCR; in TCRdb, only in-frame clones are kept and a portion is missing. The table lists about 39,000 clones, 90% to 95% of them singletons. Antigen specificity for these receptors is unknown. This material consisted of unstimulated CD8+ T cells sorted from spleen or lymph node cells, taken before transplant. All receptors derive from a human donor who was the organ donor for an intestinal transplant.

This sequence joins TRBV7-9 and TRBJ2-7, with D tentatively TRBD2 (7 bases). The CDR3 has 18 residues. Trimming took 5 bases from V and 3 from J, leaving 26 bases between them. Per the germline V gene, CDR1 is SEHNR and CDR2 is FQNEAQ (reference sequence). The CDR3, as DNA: TGTGCCAGCAGCCCCGTATGGGGGGGGACAACTACGAGCTACGAGCAGTACTTC. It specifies CASSPVWGGTTTSYEQYF.

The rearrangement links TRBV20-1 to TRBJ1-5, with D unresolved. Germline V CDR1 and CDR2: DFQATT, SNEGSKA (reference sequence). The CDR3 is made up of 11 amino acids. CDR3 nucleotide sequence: TGCATGCTTGGGTCCCATCAGCCCCAGCATTTT. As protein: CMLGSHQPQHF.

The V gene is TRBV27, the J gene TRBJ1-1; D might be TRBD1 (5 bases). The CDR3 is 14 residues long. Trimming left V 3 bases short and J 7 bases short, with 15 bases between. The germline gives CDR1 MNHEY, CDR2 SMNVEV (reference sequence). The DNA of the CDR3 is TGTGCCAGCAGTTTTGGGACGTCCGTAGGTGAAGCTTTCTTT. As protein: CASSFGTSVGEAFF.

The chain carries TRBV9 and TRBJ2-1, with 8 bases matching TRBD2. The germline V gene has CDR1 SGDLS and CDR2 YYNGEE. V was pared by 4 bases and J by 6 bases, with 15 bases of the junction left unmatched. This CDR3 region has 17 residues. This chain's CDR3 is CASSSLAGGTPGNEQFF. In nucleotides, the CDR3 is TGTGCCAGCAGCTCCCTTGCGGGGGGAACCCCAGGCAATGAGCAGTTCTTC. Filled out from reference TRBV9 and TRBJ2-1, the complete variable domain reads DSGVTQTPKHLITATGQRVTLRCSPRSGDLSVYWYQQSLDQGLQFLIQYYNGEERAKGNILERFSAQQFPDLHSELNLSSLELGDSALYFCASSSLAGGTPGNEQFFGPGTRLTVL.

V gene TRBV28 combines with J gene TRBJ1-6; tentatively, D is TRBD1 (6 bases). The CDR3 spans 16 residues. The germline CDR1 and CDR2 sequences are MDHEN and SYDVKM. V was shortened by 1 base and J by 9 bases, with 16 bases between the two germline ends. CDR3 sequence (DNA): TGTGCCAGCAGTTTATTCCCAGGGGCCAAGGCTTCACCCCTCCACTTT. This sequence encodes CASSLFPGAKASPLHF.

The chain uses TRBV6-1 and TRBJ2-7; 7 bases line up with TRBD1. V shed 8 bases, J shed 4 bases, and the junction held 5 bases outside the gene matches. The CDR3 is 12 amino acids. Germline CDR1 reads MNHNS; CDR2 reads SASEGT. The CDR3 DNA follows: TGTGCCAGCGCGACAGGGCTATACGAGCAGTACTTC. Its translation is CASATGLYEQYF.

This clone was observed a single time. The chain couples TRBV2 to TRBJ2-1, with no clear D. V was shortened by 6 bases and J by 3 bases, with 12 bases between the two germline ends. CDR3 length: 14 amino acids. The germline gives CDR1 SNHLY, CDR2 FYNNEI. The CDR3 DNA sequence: TGTGCCAGCAGAGTCGCCTCCTACTACAATGAGCAGTTCTTC. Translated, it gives CASRVASYYNEQFF.

The CDR3 loop reads CASSGAPQDTQYF. In DNA, the CDR3 is TGTGCCAGCAGTGGTGCCCCCCAGGATACGCAGTATTTT. The chain links TRBV2 to TRBJ2-3; no clear D. The V and J ends lost 4 bases and 6 bases respectively, with 11 bases between them. The CDR3 contains 13 residues. Germline CDR1 SNHLY, CDR2 FYNNEI. Based on the CDR3 plus reference TRBV2 and TRBJ2-3, the full variable domain is EPEVTQTPSHQVTQMGQEVILRCVPISNHLYFYWYRQILGQKVEFLVSFYNNEISEKSEIFDDQFSVERPDGSNFTLKIRSTKLEDSAMYFCASSGAPQDTQYFGPGTRLTVL.

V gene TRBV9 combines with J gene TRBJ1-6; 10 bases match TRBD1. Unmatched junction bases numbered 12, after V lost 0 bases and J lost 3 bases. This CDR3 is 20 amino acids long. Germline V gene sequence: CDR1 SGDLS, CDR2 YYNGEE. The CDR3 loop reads CASSVAAGTGEGLYNSPLHF. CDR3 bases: TGTGCCAGCAGCGTAGCTGCCGGGACAGGGGAGGGTCTCTATAATTCACCCCTCCACTTT.

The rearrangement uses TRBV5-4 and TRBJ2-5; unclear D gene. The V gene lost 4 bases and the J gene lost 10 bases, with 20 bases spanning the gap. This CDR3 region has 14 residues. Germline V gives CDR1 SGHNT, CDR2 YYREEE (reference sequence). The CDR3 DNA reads TGTGCCAGCAGCCGCGGAGAGGCGGATTACTACCAGTACTTC. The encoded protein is CASSRGEADYYQYF.

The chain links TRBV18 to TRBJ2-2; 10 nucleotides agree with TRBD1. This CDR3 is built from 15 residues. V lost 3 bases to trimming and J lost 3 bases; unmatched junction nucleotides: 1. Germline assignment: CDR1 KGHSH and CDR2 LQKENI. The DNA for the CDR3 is TGTGCCAGCTCACCCGGGACAGGGGACACCGGGGAGCTGTTTTTT. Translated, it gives CASSPGTGDTGELFF. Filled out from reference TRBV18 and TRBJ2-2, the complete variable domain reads NAGVMQNPRHLVRRRGQEARLRCSPMKGHSHVYWYRQLPEEGLKFMVYLQKENIIDESGMPKERFSAEFPKEGPSILRIQQVVRGDSAAYFCASSPGTGDTGELFFGEGSRLTVL.

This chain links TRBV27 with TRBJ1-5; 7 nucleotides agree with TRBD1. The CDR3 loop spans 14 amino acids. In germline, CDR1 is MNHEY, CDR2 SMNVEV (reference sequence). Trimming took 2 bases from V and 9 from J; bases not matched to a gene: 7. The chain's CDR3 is CASSLGGTASPQHF. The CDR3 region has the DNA TGTGCCAGCAGTTTAGGTGGGACAGCCTCGCCCCAGCATTTT.

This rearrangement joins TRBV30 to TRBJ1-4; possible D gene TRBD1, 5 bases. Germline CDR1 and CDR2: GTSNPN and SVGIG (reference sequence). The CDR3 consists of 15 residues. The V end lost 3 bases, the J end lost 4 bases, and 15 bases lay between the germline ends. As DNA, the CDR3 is TGTGCCTGGAGCCTTCTGGGGGAACGTAATGAAAAACTGTTTTTT. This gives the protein CAWSLLGERNEKLFF.

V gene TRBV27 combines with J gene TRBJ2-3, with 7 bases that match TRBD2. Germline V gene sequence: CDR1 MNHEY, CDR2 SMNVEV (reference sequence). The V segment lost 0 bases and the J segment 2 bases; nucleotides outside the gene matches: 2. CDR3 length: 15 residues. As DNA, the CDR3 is TGTGCCAGCAGTTTATCGCGGGGGTACACAGATACGCAGTATTTT. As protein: CASSLSRGYTDTQYF.